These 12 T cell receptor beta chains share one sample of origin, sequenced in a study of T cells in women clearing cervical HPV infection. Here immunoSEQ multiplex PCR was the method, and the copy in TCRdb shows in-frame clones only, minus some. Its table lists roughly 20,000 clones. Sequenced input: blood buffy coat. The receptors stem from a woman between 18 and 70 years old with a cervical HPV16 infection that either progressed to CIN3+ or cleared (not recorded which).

This CDR3 reads CASSTNRGGAYDYTF. The part of the CDR3 DNA that was read is TGTGCCAGCAGCACTAACAGGGGGGGAGCCTACGAC. The chain employs TRBV7-2 and TRBJ1-2; 8 bases align to TRBD1. The CDR3 goes on 3 residues after the read ends, and that part is filled in from the germline J gene. The CDR3 is made up of 15 amino acids. Per germline, CDR1 SGHTA and CDR2 FQGNSA. Variable domain in full (rest from reference TRBV7-2 and TRBJ1-2): GAGVSQSPSNKVTEKGKDVELRCDPISGHTALYWYRQSLGQGLEFLIYFQGNSAPDKSGLPSDRFSAERTGGSVSTLTIQRTQQEDSAVYLCASSTNRGGAYDYTFGSGTRLTVV.

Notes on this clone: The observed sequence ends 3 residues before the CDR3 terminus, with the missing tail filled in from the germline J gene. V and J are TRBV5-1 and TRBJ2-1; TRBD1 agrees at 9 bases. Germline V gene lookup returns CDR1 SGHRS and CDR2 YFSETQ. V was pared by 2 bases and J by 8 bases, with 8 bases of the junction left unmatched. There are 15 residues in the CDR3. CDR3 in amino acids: CASSLLTGGGYEQFF. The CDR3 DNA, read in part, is TGCGCCAGCAGCTTACTGACAGGGGGGGGCTATGAG.

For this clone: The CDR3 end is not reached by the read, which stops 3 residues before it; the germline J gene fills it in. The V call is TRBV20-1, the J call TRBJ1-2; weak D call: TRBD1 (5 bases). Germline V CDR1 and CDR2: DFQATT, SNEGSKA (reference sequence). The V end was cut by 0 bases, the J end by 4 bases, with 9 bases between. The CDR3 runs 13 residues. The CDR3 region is CSARDRQGYGYTF. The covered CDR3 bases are TGCAGTGCTAGAGATCGGCAGGGCTATGGC.

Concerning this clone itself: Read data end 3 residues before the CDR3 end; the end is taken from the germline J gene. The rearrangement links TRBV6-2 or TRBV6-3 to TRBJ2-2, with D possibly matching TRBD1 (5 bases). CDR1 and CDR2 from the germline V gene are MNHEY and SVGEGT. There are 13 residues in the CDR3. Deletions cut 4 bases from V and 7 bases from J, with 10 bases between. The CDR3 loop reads CASSLQGVGELFF. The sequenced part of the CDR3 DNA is TGTGCCAGCAGTTTGCAGGGTGTCGGGGAG.

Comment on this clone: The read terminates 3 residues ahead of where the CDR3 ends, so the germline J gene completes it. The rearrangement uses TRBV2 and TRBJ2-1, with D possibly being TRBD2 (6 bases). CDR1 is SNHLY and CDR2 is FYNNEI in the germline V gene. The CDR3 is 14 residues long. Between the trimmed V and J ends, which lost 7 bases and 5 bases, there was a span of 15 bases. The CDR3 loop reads CASTRPGLNNEQFF. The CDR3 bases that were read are TGTGCCAGCACAAGACCGGGACTTAACAATGAG.

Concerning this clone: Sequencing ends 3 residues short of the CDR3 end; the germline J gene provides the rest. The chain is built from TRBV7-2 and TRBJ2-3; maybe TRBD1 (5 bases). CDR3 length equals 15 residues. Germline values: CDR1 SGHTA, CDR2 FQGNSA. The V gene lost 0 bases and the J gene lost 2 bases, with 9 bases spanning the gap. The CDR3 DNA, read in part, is TGTGCCAGCAGCTTAGCGGGGCAGTACACAGATACG. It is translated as CASSLAGQYTDT. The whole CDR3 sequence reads CASSLAGQYTDTQYF.

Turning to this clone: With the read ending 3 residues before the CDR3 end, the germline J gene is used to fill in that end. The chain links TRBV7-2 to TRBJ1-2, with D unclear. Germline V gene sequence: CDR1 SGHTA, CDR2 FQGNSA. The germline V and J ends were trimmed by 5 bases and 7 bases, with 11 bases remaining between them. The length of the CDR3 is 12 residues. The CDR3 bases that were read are TGTGCCAGCAGCGCCCGGTCCGGTGGC. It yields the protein CASSARSGG. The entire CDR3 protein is CASSARSGGYTF.

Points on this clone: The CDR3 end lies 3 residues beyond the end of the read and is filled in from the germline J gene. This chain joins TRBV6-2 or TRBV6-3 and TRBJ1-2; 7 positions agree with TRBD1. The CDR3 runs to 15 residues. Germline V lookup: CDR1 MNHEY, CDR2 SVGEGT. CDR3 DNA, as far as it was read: TGTGCCAGCAGTTACACCTTGGGACAGCAAGAGACC. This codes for CASSYTLGQQET. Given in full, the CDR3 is CASSYTLGQQETYTF.

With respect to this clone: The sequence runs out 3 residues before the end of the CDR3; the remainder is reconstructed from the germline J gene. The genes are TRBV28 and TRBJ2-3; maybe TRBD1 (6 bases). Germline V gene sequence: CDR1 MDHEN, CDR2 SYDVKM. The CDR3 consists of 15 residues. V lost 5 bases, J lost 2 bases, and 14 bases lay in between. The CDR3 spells CASSRDRFSTDTQYF. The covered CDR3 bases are TGTGCCAGCAGTCGCGACAGGTTTTCCACAGATACG.

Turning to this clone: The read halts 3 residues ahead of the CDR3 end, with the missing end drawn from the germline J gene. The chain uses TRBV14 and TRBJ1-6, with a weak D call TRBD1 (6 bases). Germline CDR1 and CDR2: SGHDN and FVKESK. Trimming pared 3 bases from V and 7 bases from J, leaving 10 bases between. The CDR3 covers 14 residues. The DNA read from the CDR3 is TGTGCCAGCAGCCAGAGAACAGGGAATTCACCC. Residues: CASSQRTGNSP. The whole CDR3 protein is CASSQRTGNSPLHF.

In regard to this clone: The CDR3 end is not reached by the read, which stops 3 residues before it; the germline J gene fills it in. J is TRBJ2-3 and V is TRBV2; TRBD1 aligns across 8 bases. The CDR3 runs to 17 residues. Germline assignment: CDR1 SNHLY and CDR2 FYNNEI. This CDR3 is CASSDRDRGESNQPQYF. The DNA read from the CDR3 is TGTGCCAGCAGTGACCGTGACAGGGGAGAAAGCAATCAGCCG.

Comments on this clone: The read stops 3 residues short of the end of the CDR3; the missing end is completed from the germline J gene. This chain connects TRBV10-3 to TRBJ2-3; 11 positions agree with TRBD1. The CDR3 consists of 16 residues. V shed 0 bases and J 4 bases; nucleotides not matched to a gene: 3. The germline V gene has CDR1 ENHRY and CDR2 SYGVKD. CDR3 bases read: TGTGCCATCAGTGAGTCCTGGGACAGGGGGGCAGATACG. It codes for CAISESWDRGADT. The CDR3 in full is CAISESWDRGADTQYF.